A selection of T cell receptor beta chains follows, all from one sample in a study of T cell responses to AZD1222 COVID-19 vaccine. Data came from immunoSEQ multiplex PCR; TCRdb stores just in-frame clones and leaves some out. The sample contains tens of thousands of clones, approximately 89% of which appear only once. The sample was peripheral blood, taken 28 days after the second AZD1222 dose. These receptors came from an adult who received the AZD1222 COVID-19 vaccine. Both conserved end residues are part of each CDR3. The D gene is left open where the match is weak. The size entry is marked missing in some rows and otherwise reads once, few, many or a size class.

v_gene: TRBV29-1
len: 11
d_gene: TRBD2
j_gene: TRBJ2-7
abundance: NA
CDR3aa: CSGTSGYEQYF
CDR3nt: TGCAGCGGGACTAGCGGCTACGAGCAGTACTTC

v_gene: TRBV30
len: 12
d_gene: NA
j_gene: TRBJ2-7
abundance: few
CDR3aa: CAWSPGGHEQYF
CDR3nt: TGTGCCTGGAGTCCCGGAGGGCACGAGCAGTACTTC

v_gene: TRBV15
len: 14
d_gene: NA
j_gene: TRBJ1-2
abundance: NA
CDR3aa: CATSRDLENYGYTF
CDR3nt: TGTGCCACCAGCAGAGATCTGGAGAACTATGGCTACACCTTC

v_gene: TRBV7-2
len: 14
d_gene: NA
j_gene: TRBJ1-1
abundance: NA
CDR3aa: CASRLDSLNTEAFF
CDR3nt: TGTGCCAGCAGGCTGGACAGCTTGAACACTGAAGCTTTCTTT

v_gene: TRBV28
len: 14
d_gene: TRBD2
j_gene: TRBJ2-1
abundance: NA
CDR3aa: CASERSGRAREQFF
CDR3nt: TGTGCCAGCGAGAGGAGCGGGAGGGCCCGGGAGCAGTTCTTC

v_gene: TRBV5-8
len: 10
d_gene: NA
j_gene: TRBJ1-2
abundance: NA
CDR3aa: CASSSDSYTF
CDR3nt: TGTGCCAGCAGTTCGGACAGCTACACCTTC

v_gene: TRBV7-9
len: 12
d_gene: NA
j_gene: TRBJ2-7
abundance: NA
CDR3aa: CASSLERLEQYF
CDR3nt: TGTGCCAGCAGCTTAGAGAGGCTCGAGCAGTACTTC

v_gene: TRBV25-1
len: 16
d_gene: TRBD2
j_gene: TRBJ2-1
abundance: NA
CDR3aa: CASSDLGNSGFNEQFF
CDR3nt: TGTGCCAGCAGTGACCTTGGGAATAGCGGGTTCAATGAGCAGTTCTTC

v_gene: TRBV6-7
len: 19
d_gene: TRBD2
j_gene: TRBJ2-1
abundance: NA
CDR3aa: CASSSNWVEPVAGYNEQFF
CDR3nt: TGTGCCAGCAGCTCCAACTGGGTAGAACCGGTAGCGGGGTACAATGAGCAGTTCTTC

v_gene: TRBV6-5
len: 14
d_gene: NA
j_gene: TRBJ2-1
abundance: NA
CDR3aa: CASTFTAEYNEQFF
CDR3nt: TGTGCCAGCACCTTTACAGCGGAGTACAATGAGCAGTTCTTC

v_gene: TRBV29-1
len: 15
d_gene: TRBD2
j_gene: TRBJ2-7
abundance: NA
CDR3aa: CSVEEKGGGLYEQYF
CDR3nt: TGCAGCGTTGAAGAGAAGGGCGGGGGATTATACGAGCAGTACTTC

v_gene: TRBV7-6
len: 18
d_gene: TRBD1
j_gene: TRBJ1-3
abundance: few
CDR3aa: CASSLAPPGQGGGNTIYF
CDR3nt: TGTGCCAGCAGCTTAGCCCCTCCGGGACAGGGAGGCGGAAACACCATATATTTT

v_gene: TRBV9
len: 15
d_gene: TRBD1
j_gene: TRBJ2-7
abundance: NA
CDR3aa: CASSVAARTGHEQYF
CDR3nt: TGTGCCAGCAGCGTAGCCGCAAGGACAGGGCACGAGCAGTACTTC

v_gene: TRBV6-2/TRBV6-3
len: 15
d_gene: NA
j_gene: TRBJ1-1
abundance: NA
CDR3aa: CASSYSDRRGTEAFF
CDR3nt: TGTGCCAGCAGTTACTCAGATAGACGGGGAACTGAAGCTTTCTTT

v_gene: TRBV2
len: 14
d_gene: NA
j_gene: TRBJ1-4
abundance: NA
CDR3aa: CASSGTTANEKLFF
CDR3nt: TGTGCCAGCAGTGGGACAACTGCTAATGAAAAACTGTTTTTT

v_gene: TRBV11-2
len: 13
d_gene: NA
j_gene: TRBJ1-1
abundance: NA
CDR3aa: CASNLLDRPGAFF
CDR3nt: TGTGCCAGCAACCTCTTAGACAGGCCTGGGGCTTTCTTT

v_gene: TRBV6-4
len: 15
d_gene: NA
j_gene: TRBJ1-5
abundance: NA
CDR3aa: CASSDRDRDNQPQHF
CDR3nt: TGTGCCAGCAGTGACAGAGACAGAGACAATCAGCCCCAGCATTTT

v_gene: TRBV7-3
len: 15
d_gene: NA
j_gene: TRBJ1-1
abundance: once
CDR3aa: CASSPYPRGSFVAFF
CDR3nt: TGTGCCAGCAGCCCATACCCACGGGGGAGCTTTGTTGCTTTCTTT

v_gene: TRBV18
len: 18
d_gene: TRBD2
j_gene: TRBJ2-2
abundance: NA
CDR3aa: CASSPQIRREGRFGELFF
CDR3nt: TGTGCCAGCTCACCACAGATTCGACGGGAGGGCCGATTCGGGGAGCTGTTTTTT

v_gene: TRBV27
len: 16
d_gene: TRBD1
j_gene: TRBJ2-1
abundance: once
CDR3aa: CATSSIPGTGTNEQFF
CDR3nt: TGTGCCACCAGTTCGATCCCCGGGACAGGGACGAATGAGCAGTTCTTC

v_gene: TRBV6-5
len: 15
d_gene: NA
j_gene: TRBJ2-5
abundance: NA
CDR3aa: CASTYQKDPSLTQYF
CDR3nt: TGTGCCAGCACCTACCAAAAAGACCCGTCGTTGACCCAGTACTTC

v_gene: TRBV15
len: 15
d_gene: TRBD2
j_gene: TRBJ2-1
abundance: NA
CDR3aa: CATRSGGSSYNEQFF
CDR3nt: TGTGCCACCCGTAGCGGGGGTAGCTCCTACAATGAGCAGTTCTTC

v_gene: TRBV4-2
len: 14
d_gene: NA
j_gene: TRBJ2-3
abundance: NA
CDR3aa: CASSQEPGELTQYF
CDR3nt: TGTGCCAGCAGCCAAGAGCCGGGAGAATTAACGCAGTATTTT

v_gene: TRBV5-4
len: 13
d_gene: TRBD1
j_gene: TRBJ2-7
abundance: NA
CDR3aa: CASSRQGSYEQYF
CDR3nt: TGTGCCAGCAGCCGACAGGGCTCCTACGAGCAGTACTTC

v_gene: TRBV6-2/TRBV6-3
len: 16
d_gene: NA
j_gene: TRBJ1-4
abundance: NA
CDR3aa: CASSSSRGVGGEKLFF
CDR3nt: TGTGCCAGCAGTTCTAGTCGCGGGGTCGGCGGTGAAAAACTGTTTTTT

v_gene: TRBV7-9
len: 14
d_gene: TRBD2
j_gene: TRBJ2-1
abundance: NA
CDR3aa: CASSLAGGYNEQFF
CDR3nt: TGTGCCAGCAGCCTAGCGGGAGGGTACAATGAGCAGTTCTTC

v_gene: TRBV4-1
len: 13
d_gene: NA
j_gene: TRBJ2-7
abundance: NA
CDR3aa: CASSQVLTYEQYF
CDR3nt: TGCGCCAGCAGCCAAGTCCTTACCTACGAGCAGTACTTC

v_gene: TRBV7-7
len: 15
d_gene: TRBD1
j_gene: TRBJ1-6
abundance: NA
CDR3aa: CASSLRRGHKSPLHF
CDR3nt: TGTGCCAGCAGCTTAAGGAGGGGGCATAAGTCACCCCTCCACTTT

v_gene: TRBV14
len: 15
d_gene: NA
j_gene: TRBJ2-7
abundance: NA
CDR3aa: CASSQSIHVTYEQYF
CDR3nt: TGTGCCAGCAGCCAATCGATACATGTAACCTACGAGCAGTACTTC

v_gene: TRBV5-1
len: 13
d_gene: NA
j_gene: TRBJ2-5
abundance: NA
CDR3aa: CASSLLDPETQYF
CDR3nt: TGCGCCAGCAGCTTGTTGGATCCAGAGACCCAGTACTTC

v_gene: TRBV7-8
len: 15
d_gene: NA
j_gene: TRBJ1-6
abundance: NA
CDR3aa: CASSLGGTVNSPLHF
CDR3nt: TGTGCCAGCAGCTTAGGGGGGACGGTGAATTCACCCCTCCACTTT

v_gene: TRBV5-8
len: 14
d_gene: NA
j_gene: TRBJ1-5
abundance: NA
CDR3aa: CASSLRVGNQPQHF
CDR3nt: TGTGCCAGCAGCTTGAGGGTCGGCAATCAGCCCCAGCATTTT

v_gene: TRBV15
len: 16
d_gene: NA
j_gene: TRBJ2-7
abundance: NA
CDR3aa: CATSRDEGRPSYEQYF
CDR3nt: TGTGCCACCAGCAGAGATGAAGGACGGCCCTCCTACGAGCAGTACTTC

v_gene: TRBV5-1
len: 15
d_gene: TRBD2
j_gene: TRBJ2-1
abundance: NA
CDR3aa: CASSLEERDFDEQFF
CDR3nt: TGCGCCAGCAGCTTGGAGGAGCGGGATTTCGATGAGCAGTTCTTC

v_gene: TRBV6-1
len: 16
d_gene: TRBD2
j_gene: TRBJ2-3
abundance: NA
CDR3aa: CASSVSTSGRTDTQYF
CDR3nt: TGTGCCAGCAGTGTTAGCACTAGCGGACGAACAGATACGCAGTATTTT

v_gene: TRBV18
len: 14
d_gene: NA
j_gene: TRBJ2-7
abundance: NA
CDR3aa: CASSQTTGEYEQYF
CDR3nt: TGTGCCAGCTCACAAACGACTGGAGAGTACGAGCAGTACTTC

v_gene: TRBV20-1
len: 11
d_gene: NA
j_gene: TRBJ1-2
abundance: NA
CDR3aa: CSARKAHGYTF
CDR3nt: TGCAGTGCCCGGAAGGCCCATGGCTACACCTTC

v_gene: TRBV15
len: 12
d_gene: NA
j_gene: TRBJ2-3
abundance: NA
CDR3aa: CATSGGTDTQYF
CDR3nt: TGTGCCACCAGCGGCGGCACAGATACGCAGTATTTT

v_gene: TRBV28
len: 16
d_gene: TRBD1
j_gene: TRBJ1-1
abundance: NA
CDR3aa: CASSLGQGALGTEAFF
CDR3nt: TGTGCCAGCAGTTTAGGGCAGGGGGCGTTGGGCACTGAAGCTTTCTTT

v_gene: TRBV6-5
len: 14
d_gene: TRBD1
j_gene: TRBJ1-5
abundance: NA
CDR3aa: CATKGGTENQPQHF
CDR3nt: TGTGCCACCAAGGGCGGGACAGAAAATCAGCCCCAGCATTTT

v_gene: TRBV14
len: 16
d_gene: TRBD1
j_gene: TRBJ1-5
abundance: NA
CDR3aa: CASSQGQDRVRQPQHF
CDR3nt: TGTGCCAGCAGCCAAGGCCAGGACAGGGTGAGGCAGCCCCAGCATTTT

v_gene: TRBV28
len: 15
d_gene: TRBD2
j_gene: TRBJ2-1
abundance: NA
CDR3aa: CASSSTSGDLNGQFF
CDR3nt: TGTGCCAGCAGTTCCACTAGCGGGGACCTCAATGGGCAGTTCTTC

v_gene: TRBV19
len: 15
d_gene: TRBD1
j_gene: TRBJ2-7
abundance: NA
CDR3aa: CASSIDRGLFNEQYF
CDR3nt: TGTGCCAGTAGTATAGACAGGGGGCTATTCAACGAGCAGTACTTC

v_gene: TRBV3-1/TRBV3-2
len: 13
d_gene: NA
j_gene: TRBJ1-6
abundance: NA
CDR3aa: CASSRTDNSPLHF
CDR3nt: TGTGCCAGCAGCCGGACAGATAATTCACCCCTCCACTTT

v_gene: TRBV6-2/TRBV6-3
len: 14
d_gene: NA
j_gene: TRBJ2-3
abundance: NA
CDR3aa: CASSWQGRTDTQYF
CDR3nt: TGTGCCAGCAGTTGGCAGGGCCGCACAGATACGCAGTATTTT

v_gene: TRBV11-1
len: 15
d_gene: TRBD2
j_gene: TRBJ2-3
abundance: NA
CDR3aa: CASSSSGMGTDTQYF
CDR3nt: TGTGCCAGCAGCTCGAGCGGGATGGGGACAGATACGCAGTATTTT

v_gene: TRBV28
len: 14
d_gene: TRBD1
j_gene: TRBJ1-4
abundance: NA
CDR3aa: CASSVQGAGEKLFF
CDR3nt: TGTGCCAGCAGTGTACAGGGGGCTGGAGAAAAACTGTTTTTT

v_gene: TRBV6-5
len: 14
d_gene: TRBD1
j_gene: TRBJ2-1
abundance: NA
CDR3aa: CASLPTGGTYEQFF
CDR3nt: TGTGCCAGCCTCCCGACAGGGGGTACCTATGAGCAGTTCTTC

v_gene: TRBV28
len: 13
d_gene: NA
j_gene: TRBJ1-2
abundance: NA
CDR3aa: CASTKDSTYGYTF
CDR3nt: TGTGCCAGCACGAAGGACAGCACTTATGGCTACACCTTC

v_gene: TRBV19
len: 14
d_gene: TRBD2
j_gene: TRBJ2-3
abundance: NA
CDR3aa: CATTSGWGTDTQYF
CDR3nt: TGTGCCACGACTAGCGGGTGGGGCACAGATACGCAGTATTTT

v_gene: TRBV3-1/TRBV3-2
len: 15
d_gene: NA
j_gene: TRBJ1-5
abundance: NA
CDR3aa: CASSQGGRGNQPQHF
CDR3nt: TGTGCCAGCAGCCAAGGCGGTAGAGGCAATCAGCCCCAGCATTTT

v_gene: TRBV2
len: 15
d_gene: TRBD2
j_gene: TRBJ2-1
abundance: once
CDR3aa: CASNSGLAAYNEQFF
CDR3nt: TGTGCCAGCAACTCCGGACTAGCGGCCTACAATGAGCAGTTCTTC

v_gene: TRBV19
len: 12
d_gene: NA
j_gene: TRBJ2-2
abundance: NA
CDR3aa: CASSRYTGELFF
CDR3nt: TGTGCCAGTAGTCGATACACCGGGGAGCTGTTTTTT

v_gene: TRBV15
len: 17
d_gene: TRBD1
j_gene: TRBJ2-7
abundance: NA
CDR3aa: CATSRLLPGQGRYEQYF
CDR3nt: TGTGCCACCAGCAGGTTACTGCCGGGACAGGGGCGCTACGAGCAGTACTTC

v_gene: TRBV6-5
len: 14
d_gene: TRBD1
j_gene: TRBJ1-1
abundance: once
CDR3aa: CASSYDRGQTEAFF
CDR3nt: TGTGCCAGCAGTTACGACAGGGGTCAAACTGAAGCTTTCTTT

v_gene: TRBV18
len: 13
d_gene: NA
j_gene: TRBJ2-3
abundance: NA
CDR3aa: CASSPPARDTQYF
CDR3nt: TGTGCCAGCTCACCGCCTGCGCGGGATACGCAGTATTTT

v_gene: TRBV4-3
len: 17
d_gene: NA
j_gene: TRBJ2-1
abundance: NA
CDR3aa: CASSRGGVRGGSNEQFF
CDR3nt: TGCGCCAGCAGCCGCGGAGGAGTTCGCGGGGGCAGCAATGAGCAGTTCTTC

v_gene: TRBV11-1
len: 14
d_gene: NA
j_gene: TRBJ2-2
abundance: medium-sized
CDR3aa: CASSLRVSTGELFF
CDR3nt: TGTGCCAGCAGCTTAAGGGTTAGCACCGGGGAGCTGTTTTTT

v_gene: TRBV19
len: 15
d_gene: NA
j_gene: TRBJ1-1
abundance: NA
CDR3aa: CASSIVGIPDTEAFF
CDR3nt: TGTGCCAGTAGTATAGTGGGAATACCAGACACTGAAGCTTTCTTT